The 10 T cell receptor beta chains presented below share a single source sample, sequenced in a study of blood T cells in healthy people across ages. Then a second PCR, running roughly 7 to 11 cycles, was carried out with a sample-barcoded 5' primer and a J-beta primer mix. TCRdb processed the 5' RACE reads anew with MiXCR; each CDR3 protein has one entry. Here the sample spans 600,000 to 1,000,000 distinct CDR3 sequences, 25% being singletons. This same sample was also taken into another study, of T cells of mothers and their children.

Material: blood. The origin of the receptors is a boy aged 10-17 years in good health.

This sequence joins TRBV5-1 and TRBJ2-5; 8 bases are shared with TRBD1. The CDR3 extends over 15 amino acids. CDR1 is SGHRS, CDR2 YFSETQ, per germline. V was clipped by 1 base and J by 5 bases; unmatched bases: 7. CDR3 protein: CASSLFAGGRETQYF. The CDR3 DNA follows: TGCGCCAGCAGCTTGTTTGCAGGGGGCCGGGAGACCCAGTACTTC.

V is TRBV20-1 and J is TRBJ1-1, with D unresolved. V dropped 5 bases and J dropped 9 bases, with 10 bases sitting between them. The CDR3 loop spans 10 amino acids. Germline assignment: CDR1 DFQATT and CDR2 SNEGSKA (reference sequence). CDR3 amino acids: CSAPLGKAFF. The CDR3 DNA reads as TGCAGTGCTCCGTTAGGGAAAGCTTTCTTT.

CDR3 DNA sequence: TGTGCCAGCAGTTTACGACCGACAGAAGAAGAGACCCAGTACTTC. This codes for CASSLRPTEEETQYF. The rearrangement uses TRBV12-3 or TRBV12-4 and TRBJ2-5; weak D call: TRBD1 (5 bases). Trimming stripped 2 bases from V and 3 bases from J, with 13 bases between. This CDR3 contains 15 residues.

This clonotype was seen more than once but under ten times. The DNA of the CDR3 is TGCAGCGTCGAACGCCGGGACAGTTCCTACGAGCAGTACTTC. Residues: CSVERRDSSYEQYF. V usage is TRBV29-1 and J usage is TRBJ2-5, with 7 positions matching TRBD1. The J call is doubtful: the DNA matches TRBJ2-7 better. Per germline, CDR1 SQVTM and CDR2 ANQGSEA. The CDR3 runs 14 residues.

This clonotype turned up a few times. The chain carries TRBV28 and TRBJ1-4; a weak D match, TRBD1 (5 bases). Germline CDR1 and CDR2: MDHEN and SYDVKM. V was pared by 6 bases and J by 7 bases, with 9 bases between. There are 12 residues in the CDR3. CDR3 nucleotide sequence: TGTGCCAGCAGAAGGGACGGTGAAAAACTGTTTTTT. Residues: CASRRDGEKLFF.

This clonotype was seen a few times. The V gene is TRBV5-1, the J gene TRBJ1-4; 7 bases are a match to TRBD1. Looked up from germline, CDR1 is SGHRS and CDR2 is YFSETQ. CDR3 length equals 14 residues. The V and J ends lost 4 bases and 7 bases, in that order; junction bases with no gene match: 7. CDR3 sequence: CASSEGQPGEKLFF. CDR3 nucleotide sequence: TGCGCCAGCAGCGAGGGACAGCCTGGTGAAAAACTGTTTTTT.

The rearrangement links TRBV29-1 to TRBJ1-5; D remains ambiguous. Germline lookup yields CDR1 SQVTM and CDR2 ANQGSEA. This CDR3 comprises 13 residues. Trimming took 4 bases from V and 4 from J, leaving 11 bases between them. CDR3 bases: TGCAGCGTTGGGGAAGGGAGAAATCAGCCCCAGCATTTT. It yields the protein CSVGEGRNQPQHF.

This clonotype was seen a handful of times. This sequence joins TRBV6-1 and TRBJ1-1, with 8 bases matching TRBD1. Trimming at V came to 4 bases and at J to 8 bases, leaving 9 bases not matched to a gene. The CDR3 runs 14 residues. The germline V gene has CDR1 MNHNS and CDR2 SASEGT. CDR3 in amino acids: CASSGYQGAGEAFF. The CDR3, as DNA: TGTGCCAGCAGTGGGTATCAGGGGGCAGGGGAAGCTTTCTTT.

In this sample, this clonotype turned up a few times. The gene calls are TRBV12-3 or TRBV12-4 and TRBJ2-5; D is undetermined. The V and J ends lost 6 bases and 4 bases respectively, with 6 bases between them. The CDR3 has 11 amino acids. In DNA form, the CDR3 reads TGTGCCAGCAGATACTTAGAGACCCAGTACTTC. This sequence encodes CASRYLETQYF.

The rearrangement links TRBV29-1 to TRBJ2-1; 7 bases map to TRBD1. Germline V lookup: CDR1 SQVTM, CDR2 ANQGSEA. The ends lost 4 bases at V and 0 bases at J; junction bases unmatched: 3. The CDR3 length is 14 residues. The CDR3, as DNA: TGCAGCGTTGGGACAGGACACTCCTACAATGAGCAGTTCTTC. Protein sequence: CSVGTGHSYNEQFF.